This T cell receptor (beta chain) comes out of a study of T cells in Graves' hyperthyroidism and ophthalmopathy. The germline V gene encodes CDR1 SGHDN and CDR2 FVKESK. The V gene lost 2 bases and the J gene lost 3 bases, with 12 bases spanning the gap. CDR3 length equals 15 residues. This clonotype was counted many times. Patients counted as stable if ophthalmopathy did not develop within 18 months. It was RNA transcripts that yielded the amplified TCR beta CDR3 regions. First-round RT-PCR of the TCR CDR3 relied on the HTBI primer set. TCRdb re-called the multiplex PCR reads with MiXCR, one entry per CDR3 protein. The sample has around 600,000 distinct CDR3 sequences, 15% to 18% seen once; the top ten hold around 7.3%.

The receptor was derived from a woman between 25 and 40 years old with Graves' hyperthyroidism. The chain has TRBV14 and TRBJ2-3; D may be TRBD1 (6 bases). Sequencing was carried out using blood. CDR3 sequence reads: CASSQLQGWTDTQYF. The CDR3 DNA reads TGTGCCAGCAGCCAACTACAGGGTTGGACAGATACGCAGTATTTT.